Listed below are T cell receptor beta chains from one sample, sequenced in a study of cytomegalovirus exposure and HLA in healthy donors. The method was immunoSEQ multiplex PCR; TCRdb's version includes in-frame clones alone and lacks a portion of them. The repertoire holds about 110,000 clones, with 73% as singletons. The sample consisted of PBMCs. The source is a middle-aged woman in good health and CMV-seronegative. CDR3s include the opening cysteine and the closing phenylalanine or tryptophan. The D gene is left open where the match is weak. Clone size is shown for a subset of rows, as once, few, many or a class of expanded clone.

NA,TRBV9,TRBJ2-3,NA,TGTGCCAGCAGCCAGGGAGGGGGGGCAGATACGCAGTATTTT,CASSQGGGADTQYF
NA,TRBV10-3,TRBJ1-2,NA,TGTGCCATCAGTGTCCCCGGGACTGATTATGGCTACACCTTC,CAISVPGTDYGYTF
NA,TRBV27,TRBJ2-5,NA,TGTGCCAGCAGTTTATCCTCCCAGGGAGGAAAAGAGACCCAGTACTTC,CASSLSSQGGKETQYF
NA,TRBV4-1,TRBJ2-7,NA,TGCGCCAGCAGCGCTCGACTAGGAGGCTACGAGCAGTACTTC,CASSARLGGYEQYF
NA,TRBV10-3,TRBJ1-1,NA,TGTGCCATCAGTGAACAGGGAAACACTGAAGCTTTCTTT,CAISEQGNTEAFF
NA,TRBV4-1,TRBJ2-6,NA,TGCGCCAGCAGCCAATCAACGGACGGAGCCGGGGAGGCCAACGTCCTGACTTTC,CASSQSTDGAGEANVLTF
NA,TRBV29-1,TRBJ1-2,NA,TGCAGCGTTGAAGTCCAGGGGTATGGCTACACCTTC,CSVEVQGYGYTF
NA,TRBV5-3,TRBJ1-2,few,TGTGCCAGAAGCTTGTGGTTCAGGGTATGTTTAATTAACTATGGCTACACCTTC,CARSLWFRVCLINYGYTF
NA,TRBV7-2,TRBJ2-2,NA,TGTGCCAGCAGATTAGGCGGGAACACCGGGGAGCTGTTTTTT,CASRLGGNTGELFF
NA,TRBV2,TRBJ1-6,NA,TGTGCCAGCACCTCCCAGGGAGGGTTAGTCTATAATTCACCCCTCCACTTT,CASTSQGGLVYNSPLHF
NA,TRBV27,TRBJ1-1,NA,TGTGCCAGCAGTTTGGCAGTTTCTACTGAAGCTTTCTTT,CASSLAVSTEAFF
TRBD2,TRBV11-2,TRBJ2-1,few,TGTGCCAGCAGCTTCCTAGCGGGGAGCTCCTACAATGAGCAGTTCTTC,CASSFLAGSSYNEQFF
TRBD1,TRBV7-2,TRBJ2-1,NA,TGTGCCAGCAGCTTTCGCAGGGGGCTGTACAATGAGCAGTTCTTC,CASSFRRGLYNEQFF
NA,TRBV4-3,TRBJ1-2,few,TGCGCCAGCAGCCAAGGCCCGGGGGACAACTATGGCTACACCTTC,CASSQGPGDNYGYTF
NA,TRBV7-8,TRBJ2-7,NA,TGTGCCAGCAGCGACTACCGATACGAGCAGTACTTC,CASSDYRYEQYF